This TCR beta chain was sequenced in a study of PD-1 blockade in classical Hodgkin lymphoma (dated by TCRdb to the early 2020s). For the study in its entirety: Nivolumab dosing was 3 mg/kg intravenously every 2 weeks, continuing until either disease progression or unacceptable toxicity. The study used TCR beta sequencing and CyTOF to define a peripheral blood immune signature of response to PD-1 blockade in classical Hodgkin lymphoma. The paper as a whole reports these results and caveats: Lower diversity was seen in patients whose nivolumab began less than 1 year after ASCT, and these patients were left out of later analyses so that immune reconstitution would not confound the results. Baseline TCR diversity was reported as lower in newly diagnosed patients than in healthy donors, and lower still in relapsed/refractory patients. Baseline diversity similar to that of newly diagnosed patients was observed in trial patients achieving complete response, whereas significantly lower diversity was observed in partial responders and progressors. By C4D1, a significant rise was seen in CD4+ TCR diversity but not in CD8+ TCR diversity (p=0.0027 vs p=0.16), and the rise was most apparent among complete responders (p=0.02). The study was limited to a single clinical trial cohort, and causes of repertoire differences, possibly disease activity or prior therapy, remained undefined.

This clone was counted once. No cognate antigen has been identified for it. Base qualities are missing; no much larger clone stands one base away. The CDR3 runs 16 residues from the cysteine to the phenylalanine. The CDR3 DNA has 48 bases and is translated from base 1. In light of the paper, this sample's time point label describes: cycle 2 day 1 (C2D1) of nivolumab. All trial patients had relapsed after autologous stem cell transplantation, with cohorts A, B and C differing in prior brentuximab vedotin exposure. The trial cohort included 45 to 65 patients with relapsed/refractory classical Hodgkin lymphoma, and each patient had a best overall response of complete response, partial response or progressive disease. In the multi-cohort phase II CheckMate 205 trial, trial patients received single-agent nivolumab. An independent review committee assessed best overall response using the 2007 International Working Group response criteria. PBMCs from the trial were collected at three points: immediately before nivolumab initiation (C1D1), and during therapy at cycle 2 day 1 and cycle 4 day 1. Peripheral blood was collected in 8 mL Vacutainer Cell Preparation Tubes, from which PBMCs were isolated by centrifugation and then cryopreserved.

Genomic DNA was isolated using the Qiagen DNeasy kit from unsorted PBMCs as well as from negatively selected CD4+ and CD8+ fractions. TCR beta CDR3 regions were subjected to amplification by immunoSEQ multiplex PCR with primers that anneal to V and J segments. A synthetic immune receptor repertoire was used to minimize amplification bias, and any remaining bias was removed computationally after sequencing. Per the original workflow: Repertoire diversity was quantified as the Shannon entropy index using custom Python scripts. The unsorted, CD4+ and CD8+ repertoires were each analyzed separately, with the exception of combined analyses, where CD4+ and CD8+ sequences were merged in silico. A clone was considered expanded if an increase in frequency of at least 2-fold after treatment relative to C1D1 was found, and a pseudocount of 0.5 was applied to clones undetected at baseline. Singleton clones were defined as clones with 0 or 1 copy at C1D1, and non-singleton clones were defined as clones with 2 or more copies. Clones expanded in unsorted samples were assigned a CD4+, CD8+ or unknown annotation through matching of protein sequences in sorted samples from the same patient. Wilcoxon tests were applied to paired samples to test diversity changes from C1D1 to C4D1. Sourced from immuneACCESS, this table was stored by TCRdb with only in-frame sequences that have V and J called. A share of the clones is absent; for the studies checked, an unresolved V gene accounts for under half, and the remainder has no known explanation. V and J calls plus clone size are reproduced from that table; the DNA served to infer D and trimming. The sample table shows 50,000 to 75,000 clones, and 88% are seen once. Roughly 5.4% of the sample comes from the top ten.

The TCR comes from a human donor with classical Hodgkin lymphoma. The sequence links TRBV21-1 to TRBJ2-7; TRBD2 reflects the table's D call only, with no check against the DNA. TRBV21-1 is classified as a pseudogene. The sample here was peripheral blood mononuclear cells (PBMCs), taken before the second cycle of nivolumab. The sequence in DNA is TGTGCCAGCACCCTCTTTCGAAAGACTAGCCCCTACGAGCAGTACTTC. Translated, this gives CASTLFRKTSPYEQYF.